Below are 30 T cell receptor beta chains sequenced from a single sample in a study of CD8+ T cells in alopecia areata (dated by TCRdb to the late 2010s). The time point label of this sample denotes: about 25 weeks on oral tofacitinib. Explained via the paper, the treatment or condition label denotes: oral pan-JAK inhibitor, 5-10 mg twice daily. Libraries were built with the immunoSEQ multiplex PCR assay. RNA was extracted from all samples and reverse transcribed into cDNA as template for TCR sequencing. TCRdb provides this immuneACCESS table in a form limited to in-frame rearrangements. Some clones are lacking; in checked studies, under half of them reflect an unresolved V gene, and why the rest are absent is not known. This sample gives approximately 210,000 clones in total; approximately 61% of them show up just once. Approximately 1% of the sample belongs to the ten largest clones. Sequencing used CD4+ T cells sorted from blood, obtained at week 24, from a patient treated with tofacitinib. These receptors came from a human donor with alopecia areata.

V gene TRBV4-2 combines with J gene TRBJ1-2, with TRBD1 matching over 7 bases. The CDR3 covers 15 residues. Germline values: CDR1 LGHNA, CDR2 YNFKEQ. The V and J ends lost 2 bases and 4 bases, in that order; junction bases with no gene match: 7. CDR3 nucleotides: TGTGCCAGCAGCCAAAGTACAGGGGAGCTCTATGGCTACACCTTC. It translates to CASSQSTGELYGYTF.

This rearrangement joins TRBV12-5 to TRBJ2-3; no firm D call. The CDR3 length is 11 residues. The V end was cut by 6 bases, the J end by 6 bases, with 7 bases between. CDR1 is LGHNT and CDR2 is FRNRAP in the germline V gene. The CDR3 loop is CASGVRDTQYF. In DNA form, the CDR3 reads TGTGCTAGTGGGGTTAGGGATACGCAGTATTTT. Looking up the rest from reference TRBV12-5 and TRBJ2-3 gives the full variable domain: DARVTQTPRHKVTEMGQEVTMRCQPILGHNTVFWYRQTMMQGLELLAYFRNRAPLDDSGMPKDRFSAEMPDATLATLKIQPSEPRDSAVYFCASGVRDTQYFGPGTRLTVL.

A few counts support this clone. The chain carries TRBV11-2 and TRBJ2-1; D unclear. Trimming removed 2 bases at V and 8 bases at J, with 4 bases between. Germline V gene data show CDR1 as SGHAT and CDR2 as FQNNGV. The CDR3 is 11 amino acids. CDR3 sequence (DNA): TGTGCCAGCAGCTTAAACTATGAGCAGTTCTTC. Amino acid sequence: CASSLNYEQFF.

As DNA, the CDR3 is TGCGCCAGCAGCTTGGCCGGGACAGGGAGCTACGAGCAGTACTTC. Translating it yields CASSLAGTGSYEQYF. The J gene is TRBJ2-7, the V gene TRBV5-1; TRBD1 matches 9 bases. There are 15 residues in the CDR3. CDR1 is SGHRS, CDR2 YFSETQ, per germline. With V trimmed by 0 bases and J by 3 bases, 4 bases remained unmatched.

The sample holds many counts of this clone. V and J are TRBV5-1 and TRBJ1-1; no clear D gene. From germline, CDR1 is SGHRS and CDR2 YFSETQ. The CDR3 has 14 residues. V lost 1 base and J 4 bases, leaving 11 bases between the germline ends. The CDR3 DNA is TGCGCCAGCAGCTTGCGGGGAAGTGGCACTGAAGCTTTCTTT. Its protein is CASSLRGSGTEAFF.

The V gene is TRBV5-1, the J gene TRBJ2-7; D unclear. The CDR3 covers 12 residues. The V end was cut by 0 bases, the J end by 7 bases, with 8 bases between. Germline V gives CDR1 SGHRS, CDR2 YFSETQ. The CDR3 DNA sequence: TGCGCCAGCAGCTTGGCCCTCGGAGAGCAGTACTTC. This gives the protein CASSLALGEQYF.

This clone was counted only a few times. This chain links TRBV5-6 with TRBJ2-2; D remains unclear. CDR3 length: 12 residues. CDR1 and CDR2 (germline): SGHDT, YYEEEE. Trimming shortened V by 1 base and J by 4 bases, and 2 bases separated the two germline ends. Here the CDR3 DNA reads TGTGCCAGCAGCTTGACCACCGGGGAGCTGTTTTTT. It translates to CASSLTTGELFF.

The J gene is TRBJ1-1, the V gene TRBV25-1; no reliable D call. V lost 3 bases, J lost 9 bases, and 14 bases lay in between. CDR1 is MGHDK and CDR2 is SYGVNS in the germline V gene. The CDR3 is made up of 13 amino acids. The CDR3 protein is CASSDFRRSKAFF. The CDR3 nucleotides are TGTGCCAGCAGTGATTTCAGAAGGAGTAAAGCTTTCTTT.

This clone appeared a few times. The chain links TRBV27 to TRBJ1-4; D may be TRBD1 (6 bases). Germline assignment: CDR1 MNHEY and CDR2 SMNVEV (reference sequence). CDR3 length equals 15 residues. V was pared by 7 bases and J by 7 bases, with 19 bases between. This chain's CDR3 is CASKRRRGLSEKLFF. CDR3 in DNA: TGTGCCAGCAAGCGAAGAAGGGGGTTAAGTGAAAAACTGTTTTTT. Full variable domain (rest looked up from reference TRBV27 and TRBJ1-4): EAQVTQNPRYLITVTGKKLTVTCSQNMNHEYMSWYRQDPGLGLRQIYYSMNVEVTDKGDVPEGYKVSRKEKRNFPLILESPSPNQTSLYFCASKRRRGLSEKLFFGSGTQLSVL.

The V and J genes are TRBV29-1 and TRBJ1-1; TRBD1 is a possible D gene (6 bases). CDR3 size: 13 residues. Germline V gene sequence: CDR1 SQVTM, CDR2 ANQGSEA. The V gene lost 5 bases and the J gene lost 4 bases, with 14 bases spanning the gap. CDR3: CSVRGRWGTEAFF. Here the CDR3 DNA reads TGCAGCGTTCGGGGGCGCTGGGGCACTGAAGCTTTCTTT.

The chain carries TRBV5-1 and TRBJ2-1; 10 bases match TRBD2. The CDR3 runs to 15 residues. Trimming took 4 bases from V and 5 from J; bases not matched to a gene: 6. Germline lookup yields CDR1 SGHRS and CDR2 YFSETQ. The CDR3 bases are TGCGCCAGCAGCCGTGGGACTAGCGACAACAATGAGCAGTTCTTC. It specifies CASSRGTSDNNEQFF.

The V gene is TRBV29-1, the J gene TRBJ2-7; 7 bases fit TRBD1. The J segment lost 8 bases and the V segment lost 7 bases, leaving 11 bases of the junction unmatched. The CDR3 is 12 residues long. Germline V gene lookup returns CDR1 SQVTM and CDR2 ANQGSEA. The CDR3 reads CSARDSDYKQYF. CDR3 DNA: TGCAGCGCCCGGGACAGCGATTACAAGCAGTACTTC.

This clone has more than one count but fewer than ten. This chain connects TRBV5-6 to TRBJ2-1, with D unclear. Trimming cost V 3 bases and J 6 bases, with 10 bases left between them. Germline-derived CDR1 and CDR2 are SGHDT and YYEEEE. The CDR3 extends over 13 amino acids. In nucleotides, the CDR3 is TGTGCCAGCAGCTCCGGACCGGCCAATGAGCAGTTCTTC. Amino acid sequence: CASSSGPANEQFF.

This clone appeared a single time. The chain uses TRBV30 and TRBJ2-7; D is unclear. V was cut by 3 bases and J by 3 bases, with 12 bases left in between. Looked up from germline, CDR1 is GTSNPN and CDR2 is SVGIG (reference sequence). The CDR3 covers 13 residues. CDR3: CAWRNPSNYEQYF. CDR3 DNA sequence: TGTGCCTGGAGGAATCCCTCCAACTACGAGCAGTACTTC.

The chain recombines TRBV30 with TRBJ1-2; 9 nucleotides line up with TRBD1. The CDR3 length is 16 residues. V lost 3 bases to trimming and J lost 4 bases; unmatched junction nucleotides: 12. Germline CDR1 is GTSNPN and CDR2 is SVGIG (reference sequence). In DNA form, the CDR3 reads TGTGCCTGGAGCGCTCGGGGACAGGGATTAAGCTATGGCTACACCTTC. Its protein is CAWSARGQGLSYGYTF.

This chain links TRBV29-1 with TRBJ1-2; the D gene is possibly TRBD1 (6 bases). The ends were cut back, 4 bases at V and 7 bases at J, with 16 bases in the middle. This CDR3 region has 13 residues. Germline V gene lookup returns CDR1 SQVTM and CDR2 ANQGSEA. This CDR3 reads CSVVGGGSTGYTF. The CDR3 DNA sequence: TGCAGCGTTGTAGGGGGAGGGAGTACTGGCTACACCTTC.

The V and J genes are TRBV7-2 and TRBJ1-1, with D possibly TRBD1 on 6 matching bases. Germline CDR1 reads SGHTA; CDR2 reads FQGNSA. The CDR3 length is 17 residues. Trimming pared 1 base from V and 0 bases from J, leaving 15 bases between. CDR3 loop: CASSLVLLGQMNTEAFF. The CDR3, as DNA: TGTGCCAGCAGCTTAGTCCTTCTCGGACAGATGAACACTGAAGCTTTCTTT.

The J gene is TRBJ2-1, the V gene TRBV5-6; TRBD2 agrees at 11 bases. The CDR3 covers 17 residues. Losses at the gene ends were 1 base for V and 4 bases for J; bases not matched to a gene: 7. Germline V lookup: CDR1 SGHDT, CDR2 YYEEEE. CDR3 DNA sequence: TGTGCCAGCAGCTTGTTTAGCGGGGGGGCTATATACAATGAGCAGTTCTTC. Encoded protein: CASSLFSGGAIYNEQFF.

The chain carries TRBV6-5 and TRBJ1-6, with D possibly TRBD1 on 5 matching bases. Germline values: CDR1 MNHEY, CDR2 SVGAGI. Trimming stripped 0 bases from V and 10 bases from J, with 13 bases between. This CDR3 has 15 residues. The DNA for the CDR3 is TGTGCCAGCAGTTACTCTTTCCAGGGTGGCTCACCCCTCCACTTT. The encoded protein is CASSYSFQGGSPLHF.

The rearrangement links TRBV19 to TRBJ1-1; maybe TRBD1 (6 bases). CDR1 LNHDA and CDR2 SQIVND come from the germline V gene (reference sequence). CDR3 length: 16 residues. V dropped 1 base and J dropped 0 bases, with 12 bases sitting between them. The chain's CDR3 is CASSIGLQGMNTEAFF. In DNA, the CDR3 is TGTGCCAGTAGTATAGGGCTACAGGGCATGAACACTGAAGCTTTCTTT.

V is TRBV11-3 and J is TRBJ2-7; the D gene is possibly TRBD2 (5 bases). Trimming stripped 4 bases from V and 0 bases from J, with 16 bases between. Germline loops: CDR1 SGHNT, CDR2 YENEEA. The CDR3 runs 16 residues. For the CDR3, the DNA is TGTGCCAGCAGCTACCTAAGCGGATCTAGCTCCTACGAGCAGTACTTC. Translation: CASSYLSGSSSYEQYF.

The chain uses TRBV2 and TRBJ2-7; 9 nucleotides match TRBD1. With 3 bases clipped from V and 0 bases from J, the junction kept 6 bases outside the gene matches. Germline CDR1 and CDR2: SNHLY and FYNNEI. This CDR3 is built from 16 residues. CDR3: CASSERGTGPSYEQYF. The CDR3 region has the DNA TGTGCCAGCAGTGAGCGGGGGACAGGGCCCTCCTACGAGCAGTACTTC.

The chain has TRBV14 and TRBJ2-3; D is unresolved. Trimming shortened V by 4 bases and J by 2 bases, and 7 bases separated the two germline ends. The V gene's germline CDR1 is SGHDN and CDR2 FVKESK. The CDR3 has 13 amino acids. The CDR3: CASSPLATDTQYF. DNA of the CDR3: TGTGCCAGCAGCCCCTTAGCCACAGATACGCAGTATTTT.

The chain couples TRBV18 to TRBJ2-3; TRBD1 might be the D (5 bases). Germline CDR1 is KGHSH and CDR2 is LQKENI. Trimming pared 3 bases from V and 1 base from J, leaving 14 bases between. The CDR3 has 16 amino acids. The CDR3 loop reads CASSPLGALRTDTQYF. In DNA form, the CDR3 reads TGTGCCAGCTCACCTCTTGGGGCCCTTCGCACAGATACGCAGTATTTT.

The chain joins TRBV5-1 to TRBJ1-1; D remains unclear. The CDR3 is made up of 15 amino acids. In germline, CDR1 is SGHRS, CDR2 YFSETQ. The V and J ends lost 1 base and 5 bases respectively, with 15 bases between them. CDR3 residues: CASSLYVPGETEAFF. The DNA of the CDR3 is TGCGCCAGCAGCTTGTACGTCCCCGGAGAGACTGAAGCTTTCTTT.

The chain recombines TRBV29-1 with TRBJ1-2, with 7 bases that match TRBD1. Germline values: CDR1 SQVTM, CDR2 ANQGSEA. With 1 base clipped from V and 0 bases from J, the junction kept 2 bases outside the gene matches. The CDR3 extends over 14 amino acids. The CDR3 protein is CSVEGGQANYGYTF. CDR3 nucleotide sequence: TGCAGCGTTGAAGGCGGACAGGCTAACTATGGCTACACCTTC.

Concerning this clone: Germline and junction disagree at one end, which may indicate a read error. This chain connects TRBV4-3 to TRBJ2-1, with TRBD1 as a possible D gene (6 bases). The CDR3 loop spans 12 amino acids. Germline CDR1 is LGHNA and CDR2 is YSLEER. The CDR3 nucleotides are TGCGCCAGCAGCCAAGAAACAGGGAAGGCAATCTTC. Translated, it gives CASSQETGKAIF.

The chain uses TRBV5-6 and TRBJ1-2; TRBD1 is a possible D gene (6 bases). Germline-derived CDR1 and CDR2 are SGHDT and YYEEEE. Trimming stripped 6 bases from V and 8 bases from J, with 20 bases between. The CDR3 covers 14 residues. The CDR3 DNA sequence: TGTGCCAGCACCCTGCCGAAGGGGGGGGACGGCTACACCTTC. This encodes CASTLPKGGDGYTF.

The CDR3 coding sequence is TGTGCCTGGAGGAGCTCCCGCGGACGAACCTACGAGCAGTACTTC. Translation: CAWRSSRGRTYEQYF. The rearrangement joins TRBV30 to TRBJ2-7, with D unresolved. The germline V gene has CDR1 GTSNPN and CDR2 SVGIG (reference sequence). CDR3 length: 15 residues. V lost 3 bases and J lost 2, with 17 bases in between.

This sequence joins TRBV7-3 and TRBJ1-1; D is perhaps TRBD1 (5 bases). The CDR3 covers 14 residues. Per the germline V gene, CDR1 is SGHTA and CDR2 is FQGTGA. Trimming cost V 5 bases and J 4 bases, with 14 bases left between them. The CDR3 is CASSPGQAGTEAFF. CDR3 nucleotides: TGTGCCAGCAGCCCAGGGCAGGCAGGCACTGAAGCTTTCTTT.